This T cell receptor beta chain comes out of a study of blood T cell repertoires in COVID-19. The V and J ends lost 8 bases and 9 bases, in that order; junction bases with no gene match: 12. The germline CDR1 and CDR2 sequences are WNHNN and SYGVQD (reference sequence). This CDR3 is 13 amino acids long. This table comes from immunoSEQ multiplex PCR, and its TCRdb copy is limited to in-frame clones, with some not included. This table holds 75,000 to 95,000 clones, approximately 85% found once. This clonotype was sampled from a woman at least 80 years old with active or convalescent COVID-19. Sequencing input: peripheral blood. This chain connects TRBV10-1 to TRBJ2-7; 8 bases line up with TRBD2. CDR3 DNA sequence: TGCGCCAGCTCGCGGGGGGCGCGGAGTAGGCAGTACTTC. Translating it yields CASSRGARSRQYF.